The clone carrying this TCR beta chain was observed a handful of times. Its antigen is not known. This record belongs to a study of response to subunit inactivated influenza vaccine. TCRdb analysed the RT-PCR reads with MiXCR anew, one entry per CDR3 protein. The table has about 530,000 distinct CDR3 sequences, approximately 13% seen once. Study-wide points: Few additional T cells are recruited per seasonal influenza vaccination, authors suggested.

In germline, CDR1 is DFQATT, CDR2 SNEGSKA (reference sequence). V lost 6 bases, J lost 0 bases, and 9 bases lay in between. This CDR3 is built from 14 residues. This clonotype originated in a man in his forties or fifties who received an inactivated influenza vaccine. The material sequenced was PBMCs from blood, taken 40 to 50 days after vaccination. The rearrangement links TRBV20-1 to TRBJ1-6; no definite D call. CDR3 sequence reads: CSAVQYSYNSPLHF. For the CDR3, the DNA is TGCAGTGCGGTACAGTACTCCTATAATTCACCCCTCCACTTT.